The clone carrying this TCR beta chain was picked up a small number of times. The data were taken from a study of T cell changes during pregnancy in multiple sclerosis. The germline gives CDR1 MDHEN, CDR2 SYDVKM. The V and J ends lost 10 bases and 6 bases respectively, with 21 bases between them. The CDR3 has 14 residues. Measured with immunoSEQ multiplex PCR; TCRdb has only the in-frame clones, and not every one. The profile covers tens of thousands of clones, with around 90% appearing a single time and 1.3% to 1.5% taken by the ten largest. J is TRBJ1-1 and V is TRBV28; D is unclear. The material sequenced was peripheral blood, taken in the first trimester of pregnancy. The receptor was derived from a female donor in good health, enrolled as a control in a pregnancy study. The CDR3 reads CATKRGLPVSEAFF. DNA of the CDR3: TGTGCCACCAAACGGGGTCTACCCGTTTCTGAAGCTTTCTTT.